This passage covers 10 T cell receptor beta chains from one sample sequenced in a study of identifying expanded T cells in peripheral blood. The data were produced by immunoSEQ multiplex PCR, yet TCRdb's version contains in-frame clones alone and is incomplete. The sample holds tens of thousands of clones, approximately 91% seen once. The specimen sequenced was blood. Receptors originate from a person aged 18 to 70 in good health.

This chain uses TRBV6-5 with TRBJ2-1, with 9 bases aligning to TRBD1. CDR1 MNHEY and CDR2 SVGAGI come from the germline V gene. The trim removed 5 bases at V and 5 bases at J, leaving 4 bases unmatched. CDR3 length: 14 amino acids. The CDR3 here is CASSTRTGDNEQFF. In DNA, the CDR3 is TGTGCCAGCAGTACCAGGACAGGGGACAATGAGCAGTTCTTC.

The gene calls are TRBV18 and TRBJ1-2; D is ambiguous. This CDR3 has 15 residues. Per the germline V gene, CDR1 is KGHSH and CDR2 is LQKENI. Trimming pared 0 bases from V and 5 bases from J, leaving 13 bases between. Here the CDR3 DNA reads TGTGCCAGCTCACCACCGTCGGCAGTCGATTATGGCTACACCTTC. Amino acids: CASSPPSAVDYGYTF.

This chain joins TRBV5-1 and TRBJ2-7; 12 bases are shared with TRBD2. Germline V lookup: CDR1 SGHRS, CDR2 YFSETQ. CDR3 length equals 14 residues. With 9 bases clipped from V and 2 bases from J, the junction kept 6 bases outside the gene matches. The CDR3: CATRTSGTAYEQYF. The CDR3 coding sequence is TGCGCCACCCGGACTAGCGGGACGGCCTACGAGCAGTACTTC.

The chain couples TRBV7-3 to TRBJ1-2; D possibly corresponds to TRBD1 (5 bases). Trimming cost V 5 bases and J 6 bases, with 19 bases left between them. Germline V CDR1 and CDR2: SGHTA, FQGTGA. The CDR3 is made up of 15 amino acids. CDR3 loop: CASSPRSDRPDGYTF. As DNA, the CDR3 is TGTGCCAGCAGCCCGCGATCCGACAGACCCGATGGCTACACCTTC.

The gene calls are TRBV5-1 and TRBJ2-2; 9 nucleotides align to TRBD1. The germline V gene has CDR1 SGHRS and CDR2 YFSETQ. The CDR3 is 16 residues long. V was clipped by 4 bases and J by 4 bases; unmatched bases: 8. The CDR3 DNA follows: TGCGCCAGCAGCGGTACTGGACAGGGGAGCACCGGGGAGCTGTTTTTT. Its translation is CASSGTGQGSTGELFF.

This chain connects TRBV2 to TRBJ1-5, with D unclear. Trimming removed 5 bases from V and 3 bases from J, with 11 bases in between. The CDR3 consists of 14 residues. The germline gives CDR1 SNHLY, CDR2 FYNNEI. CDR3 residues: CASSPQLPNQPQHF. CDR3 coding DNA: TGTGCCAGCAGTCCCCAGCTCCCCAATCAGCCCCAGCATTTT.

V gene TRBV6-5 combines with J gene TRBJ2-7; the D gene is possibly TRBD1 (6 bases). CDR1 is MNHEY and CDR2 is SVGAGI in the germline V gene. The germline V and J ends were trimmed by 4 bases and 3 bases, with 10 bases remaining between them. The length of the CDR3 is 13 residues. The CDR3, as DNA: TGTGCCAGCAGTTCGACAGGCCTCTACGAGCAGTACTTC. Translation: CASSSTGLYEQYF.

The chain carries TRBV5-1 and TRBJ1-1, with D tentatively TRBD1 (5 bases). Germline V CDR1 and CDR2: SGHRS, YFSETQ. This CDR3 is 17 amino acids long. V gave up 0 bases and J gave up 1 base, with 16 bases separating them. The CDR3 DNA reads as TGCGCCAGCAGCTTGGGCCTGGGGGGAATACCGAACACTGAAGCTTTCTTT. This sequence encodes CASSLGLGGIPNTEAFF.

This chain connects TRBV18 to TRBJ1-4; D is undetermined. There are 15 residues in the CDR3. V lost 1 base and J lost 8, with 14 bases in between. Germline V gene lookup returns CDR1 KGHSH and CDR2 LQKENI. Written as DNA, the CDR3 is TGTGCCAGCTCACCACGAACTGTAGAAGGGGAAAAACTGTTTTTT. Translation gives CASSPRTVEGEKLFF.

The J gene is TRBJ2-3, the V gene TRBV4-3; the match to TRBD2 covers 12 bases. CDR1 and CDR2 from the germline V gene are LGHNA and YSLEER. CDR3 length equals 18 residues. V trimming: 0 bases; J trimming: 3 bases; junction bases outside the gene matches: 7. CDR3 in amino acids: CASSQDLTSGRLTDTQYF. DNA for the CDR3: TGCGCCAGCAGCCAAGATCTCACTAGCGGGAGGCTAACAGATACGCAGTATTTT.